The 18 T cell receptor beta chains given below trace back to one sample, sequenced in a study of PD-L1 blockade in urothelial cancer. Described time point: pretreatment peripheral blood. Method: immunoSEQ multiplex PCR; TCRdb's copy keeps in-frame clones and lacks some. The repertoire consists of about 56,000 clones, with about 85% occurring once and the leading ten covering 15% to 18%. The specimen was PBMCs, collected around atezolizumab (anti-PD-L1) treatment. The receptor set was obtained from a man between 65 and 85 years old with urothelial cancer.

CDR3 loop: CASSRGLAGSDEQFF. The CDR3 DNA sequence: TGTGCCAGCTCGCGGGGACTAGCGGGTTCCGATGAGCAGTTCTTC. The chain carries TRBV18 and TRBJ2-1; 12 bases align to TRBD2. Germline V gene sequence: CDR1 KGHSH, CDR2 LQKENI. This CDR3 region has 15 residues. The V and J ends lost 6 bases and 8 bases, in that order; junction bases with no gene match: 8.

The chain couples TRBV29-1 to TRBJ1-2; no definite D call. Germline V gene lookup returns CDR1 SQVTM and CDR2 ANQGSEA. The CDR3 extends over 12 amino acids. V dropped 5 bases and J dropped 7 bases, with 14 bases sitting between them. CDR3 in DNA: TGCAGCGTTAGCTGGCGAGGAGGTGGCTACACCTTC. This codes for CSVSWRGGGYTF.

V is TRBV25-1 and J is TRBJ1-3; D call uncertain. Looked up from germline, CDR1 is MGHDK and CDR2 is SYGVNS. V was shortened by 4 bases and J by 0 bases, with 13 bases between the two germline ends. This CDR3 comprises 16 residues. The CDR3 DNA reads as TGTGCCAGCAGTGGGGCCCCGCGAGCCTCTGGAAACACCATATATTTT. This translates into CASSGAPRASGNTIYF.

The V gene is TRBV6-5, the J gene TRBJ2-7; D is perhaps TRBD1 (5 bases). This CDR3 is built from 14 residues. Germline V gene sequence: CDR1 MNHEY, CDR2 SVGAGI. The V and J ends lost 2 bases and 4 bases respectively, with 12 bases between them. Written as DNA, the CDR3 is TGTGCCAGCAGTTACGCAGGGATCGAGTACGAGCAGTACTTC. Its protein product is CASSYAGIEYEQYF.

The chain combines TRBV2 with TRBJ2-1; D might be TRBD2 (6 bases). The CDR3 loop spans 12 amino acids. The V and J ends lost 6 bases and 10 bases respectively, with 13 bases between them. Germline V gene sequence: CDR1 SNHLY, CDR2 FYNNEI. The CDR3 DNA is TGTGCCAGCAGGCGGGATGGGAAGGAGCAGTTCTTC. Translating gives CASRRDGKEQFF.

The J gene is TRBJ1-4, the V gene TRBV28, with D maybe TRBD1 (5 bases). Trimming took off 6 bases at V and 7 bases at J, with 21 bases between the two ends. CDR1 MDHEN and CDR2 SYDVKM come from the germline V gene. The CDR3 spans 16 residues. The CDR3 is CASSEPGGGRGEKLFF. CDR3 DNA sequence: TGTGCCAGCAGCGAGCCCGGGGGAGGTAGGGGTGAAAAACTGTTTTTT.

The gene calls are TRBV18 and TRBJ1-1; no definite D call. The CDR3 totals 15 residues. V was cut by 6 bases and J by 1 base, with 15 bases left in between. CDR1 KGHSH and CDR2 LQKENI come from the germline V gene. The chain's CDR3 is CASSYARGENTEAFF. The CDR3 nucleotides are TGTGCCAGCTCTTACGCCCGGGGAGAGAACACTGAAGCTTTCTTT.

The chain couples TRBV2 to TRBJ2-1; 11 bases fit TRBD1. The CDR3 has 16 residues. In germline, CDR1 is SNHLY, CDR2 FYNNEI. Trimming removed 1 base from V and 2 bases from J; junction bases left unmatched: 1. The CDR3 loop is CASSEGTGGPYNEQFF. CDR3 bases: TGTGCCAGCAGTGAAGGGACAGGGGGCCCCTACAATGAGCAGTTCTTC.

J is TRBJ1-2 and V is TRBV6-1; D is unresolved. The CDR3 has 13 amino acids. Looked up from germline, CDR1 is MNHNS and CDR2 is SASEGT. Trimming removed 10 bases from V and 6 bases from J, with 18 bases in between. The CDR3 loop reads CATLGRSAHGYTF. The CDR3 DNA reads as TGTGCCACCCTAGGTCGCTCAGCACATGGCTACACCTTC.

The chain joins TRBV14 to TRBJ2-1, with a tentative D call TRBD2 (5 bases). Trimming left V 2 bases short and J 4 bases short, with 15 bases between. From germline, CDR1 is SGHDN and CDR2 FVKESK. This CDR3 is 16 amino acids long. In DNA form, the CDR3 reads TGTGCCAGCAGCCAACTTCCCGGGAAGCATTACAATGAGCAGTTCTTC. This sequence encodes CASSQLPGKHYNEQFF.

The chain couples TRBV6-1 to TRBJ2-1; possible D gene TRBD1, 6 bases. CDR1 is MNHNS and CDR2 is SASEGT in the germline V gene. This CDR3 comprises 15 residues. Trimming removed 6 bases from V and 4 bases from J, with 16 bases in between. This chain's CDR3 is CASSRTGGQYNEQFF. CDR3 sequence (DNA): TGTGCCAGCAGCCGGACTGGGGGCCAATACAATGAGCAGTTCTTC.

This sequence joins TRBV27 and TRBJ1-1, with D possibly being TRBD1 (6 bases). This CDR3 contains 13 residues. The germline V gene has CDR1 MNHEY and CDR2 SMNVEV (reference sequence). V lost 3 bases and J lost 6, with 11 bases in between. The CDR3 protein is CASSFTGNAEAFF. CDR3 nucleotide sequence: TGTGCCAGCAGTTTCACAGGGAATGCTGAAGCTTTCTTT.

The chain is built from TRBV6-5 and TRBJ1-1; 8 bases match TRBD1. The length of the CDR3 is 15 residues. Germline V gene sequence: CDR1 MNHEY, CDR2 SVGAGI. The V and J ends lost 5 bases and 1 base, in that order; junction bases with no gene match: 6. CDR3 loop: CASSTGQVSNTEAFF. The CDR3 DNA follows: TGTGCCAGCAGTACGGGACAGGTCTCGAACACTGAAGCTTTCTTT.

This sequence joins TRBV5-1 and TRBJ2-7; TRBD1 matches 9 bases. This CDR3 region has 15 residues. Trimming removed 3 bases from V and 5 bases from J; junction bases left unmatched: 9. From germline, CDR1 is SGHRS and CDR2 YFSETQ. Here the CDR3 reads CASSSPTGGIHEQYF. In DNA, the CDR3 is TGCGCCAGCAGCTCGCCGACAGGGGGGATTCACGAGCAGTACTTC.

CDR3 bases: TGTGCCAGCAGTACAGGTTCCTACGAGCAGTACTTC. Translating it yields CASSTGSYEQYF. The gene calls are TRBV6-5 and TRBJ2-7; a weak D match, TRBD1 (5 bases). Germline lookup yields CDR1 MNHEY and CDR2 SVGAGI. CDR3 length: 12 amino acids. V lost 5 bases to trimming and J lost 1 base, with 6 bases between them.

The J gene is TRBJ1-5, the V gene TRBV6-1; D not resolved. Germline assignment: CDR1 MNHNS and CDR2 SASEGT. Trimming stripped 6 bases from V and 7 bases from J, with 13 bases between. The CDR3 runs 13 residues. The DNA for the CDR3 is TGTGCCAGCAGATTAATTATCGGGCAGCCCCAGCATTTT. Translating gives CASRLIIGQPQHF.

The chain combines TRBV7-8 with TRBJ2-1; 9 nucleotides align to TRBD1. The CDR3 has 15 amino acids. V was pared by 5 bases and J by 2 bases, with 4 bases of the junction left unmatched. CDR1 and CDR2 from the germline V gene are SGHVS and FQNEAQ. In DNA, the CDR3 is TGTGCCAGCAGCCCCGGACAGGGGACCTACAATGAGCAGTTCTTC. Protein product: CASSPGQGTYNEQFF.

J is TRBJ2-1 and V is TRBV5-6, with 10 bases aligning to TRBD2. CDR1 and CDR2 (germline): SGHDT, YYEEEE. V lost 5 bases to trimming and J lost 10 bases; unmatched junction nucleotides: 9. This CDR3 has 14 residues. CDR3 sequence: CASSSAGGASEQFF. The CDR3 DNA is TGTGCCAGCAGTTCAGCGGGGGGGGCCTCAGAGCAGTTCTTC. Together with reference TRBV5-6 and TRBJ2-1, the CDR3 gives the full variable domain: DAGVTQSPTHLIKTRGQQVTLRCSPKSGHDTVSWYQQALGQGPQFIFQYYEEEERQRGNFPDRFSGHQFPNYSSELNVNALLLGDSALYLCASSSAGGASEQFFGPGTRLTVL.